This entry lists 11 T cell receptor beta chains sequenced from one sample in a study of blood T cell repertoires in COVID-19. Libraries were prepared by immunoSEQ multiplex PCR; TCRdb keeps only in-frame clonotypes and omits some of them. Found here are around 80,000 clones, approximately 90% of them singletons; the top ten hold just under 0.6%. Sequencing input: peripheral blood. Receptors originate from a man between 60 and 70 years old with acute or convalescent COVID-19.

CDR3 DNA: TGTGCCATCAGTTCTGACAGAAACACTGAAGCTTTCTTT. This gives the protein CAISSDRNTEAFF. This sequence joins TRBV10-3 and TRBJ1-1; TRBD1 is a possible D gene (5 bases). The CDR3 has 13 residues. With 5 bases removed from V and 2 bases from J, the gap between germline ends came to 9 bases. The germline gives CDR1 ENHRY, CDR2 SYGVKD.

V gene TRBV7-3 combines with J gene TRBJ2-5; 7 positions match TRBD1. The CDR3 runs to 12 residues. With 5 bases clipped from V and 5 bases from J, the junction kept 2 bases outside the gene matches. Germline CDR1 is SGHTA and CDR2 is FQGTGA. CDR3 loop: CASSATGETQYF. CDR3 coding DNA: TGTGCCAGCAGCGCGACAGGGGAGACCCAGTACTTC. Full variable domain (remainder filled in from reference TRBV7-3 and TRBJ2-5): GAGVSQTPSNKVTEKGKYVELRCDPISGHTALYWYRQSLGQGPEFLIYFQGTGAADDSGLPNDRFFAVRPEGSVSTLKIQRTERGDSAVYLCASSATGETQYFGPGTRLLVL.

The sample holds a few counts of this clone. V gene TRBV5-1 combines with J gene TRBJ2-1; TRBD1 agrees at 8 bases. The germline CDR1 and CDR2 sequences are SGHRS and YFSETQ. CDR3 size: 15 residues. J was trimmed by 10 bases and V by 2 bases; bases with no gene match: 11. The DNA for the CDR3 is TGCGCCAGCAGCTTAGGGCAGGGGGCCTCGAGGGAGCAGTTCTTC. Its translation: CASSLGQGASREQFF.

By sample share, this clone is medium-sized. This chain uses TRBV2 with TRBJ1-1; the D is unclear. CDR1 and CDR2 (germline): SNHLY, FYNNEI. The ends were cut back, 4 bases at V and 8 bases at J, with 8 bases in the middle. This CDR3 contains 11 residues. The CDR3 loop reads CASSAGYEAFF. DNA of the CDR3: TGTGCCAGCAGTGCGGGGTACGAAGCTTTCTTT.

The chain couples TRBV7-6 to TRBJ2-3; a weak D match, TRBD2 (5 bases). The V and J ends lost 5 bases and 0 bases respectively, with 18 bases between them. The CDR3 has 17 amino acids. In germline, CDR1 is SGHVS, CDR2 FNYEAQ. As DNA, the CDR3 is TGTGCCAGCAGCGATTCACGGACTTTCCAGAGCACAGATACGCAGTATTTT. Protein sequence: CASSDSRTFQSTDTQYF.

The V call is TRBV14, the J call TRBJ2-5, with D uncertain. CDR1 and CDR2 from the germline V gene are SGHDN and FVKESK. Trimming removed 0 bases at V and 0 bases at J, with 8 bases between. The CDR3 has 15 residues. CDR3 sequence: CASSQDQRNQETQYF. As DNA, the CDR3 is TGTGCCAGCAGCCAAGACCAGCGTAACCAAGAGACCCAGTACTTC.

This clone was counted between two and nine times. The chain recombines TRBV12-3 or TRBV12-4 with TRBJ1-5; D may be TRBD1 (5 bases). The V and J ends lost 1 base and 6 bases respectively, with 7 bases between them. The CDR3 covers 13 residues. The CDR3 reads CASSLGGLQPQHF. The CDR3 DNA sequence: TGTGCCAGCAGTTTAGGGGGCCTTCAGCCCCAGCATTTT.

The CDR3 DNA reads as TGTGCCAGCAGCCATATCCCGGGAGTTAATGAAAAACTGTTTTTT. Translation gives CASSHIPGVNEKLFF. J is TRBJ1-4 and V is TRBV5-5; no clear D. V was clipped by 4 bases and J by 4 bases, with 14 bases between them. CDR3 size: 15 residues. Germline-derived CDR1 and CDR2 are SGHKS and YYEKEE (reference sequence).

The gene calls are TRBV6-1 and TRBJ1-5; no clear D. V dropped 2 bases and J dropped 2 bases, with 7 bases sitting between them. Germline V gene data show CDR1 as MNHNS and CDR2 as SASEGT. This CDR3 contains 14 residues. This CDR3 is CASSEPRRNQPQHF. The CDR3 nucleotides are TGTGCCAGCAGTGAACCGAGGCGCAATCAGCCCCAGCATTTT.

The V call is TRBV30, the J call TRBJ1-1; D uncertain. V lost 4 bases to trimming and J lost 1 base, with 10 bases between them. Per the germline V gene, CDR1 is GTSNPN and CDR2 is SVGIG (reference sequence). The CDR3 sequence is 13 residues long. CDR3 region: CAWIPGQNTEAFF. For the CDR3, the DNA is TGTGCCTGGATCCCTGGGCAGAACACTGAAGCTTTCTTT.

V usage is TRBV6-5 and J usage is TRBJ1-2; 7 bases agree with TRBD1. Looked up from germline, CDR1 is MNHEY and CDR2 is SVGAGI. The CDR3 extends over 14 amino acids. The V and J ends lost 11 bases and 5 bases, in that order; junction bases with no gene match: 14. The CDR3 reads CAARPPTGAYGYTF. The CDR3, as DNA: TGTGCCGCTAGGCCCCCCACAGGGGCGTATGGCTACACCTTC.